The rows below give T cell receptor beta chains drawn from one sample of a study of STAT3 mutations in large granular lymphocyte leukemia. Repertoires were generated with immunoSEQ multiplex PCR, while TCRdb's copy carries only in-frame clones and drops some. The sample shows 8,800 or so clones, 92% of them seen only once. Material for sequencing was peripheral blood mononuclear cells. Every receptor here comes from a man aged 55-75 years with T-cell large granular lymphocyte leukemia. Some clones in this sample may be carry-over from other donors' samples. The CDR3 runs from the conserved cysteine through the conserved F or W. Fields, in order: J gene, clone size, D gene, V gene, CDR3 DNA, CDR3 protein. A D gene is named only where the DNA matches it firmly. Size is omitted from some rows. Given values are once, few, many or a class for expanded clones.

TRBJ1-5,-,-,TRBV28,TGTGCCAGCAGCTTCCTGGGGGGCGACAATCAGCCCCAGCATTTT,CASSFLGGDNQPQHF
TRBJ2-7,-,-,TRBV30,TGTGCCTGGAGTCCCTTCGGCAGGCCGAGCTCCTACGAGCAGTACTTC,CAWSPFGRPSSYEQYF
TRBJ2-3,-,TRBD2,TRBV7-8,TGTGCCAGCAGCGCACATAAGCGGGATGGGGATACGCAGTATTTT,CASSAHKRDGDTQYF
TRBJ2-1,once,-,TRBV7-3,TGTGCCAGCAGCTCCGCGAGCGTGGAGAATCAGTTCTTC,CASSSASVENQFF
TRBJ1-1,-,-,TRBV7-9,TGTGCCAGCAGCTCCGGGGGGAACACTGAAGCTTTCTTT,CASSSGGNTEAFF
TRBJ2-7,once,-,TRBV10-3,TGTGCCATCAGCCGGGGACGCGAGCAGTACTTC,CAISRGREQYF
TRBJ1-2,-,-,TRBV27,TGTGCCAGCAGTGCAAGCGGGGGGGTGGGGCCCTATGGCTACACCTTC,CASSASGGVGPYGYTF
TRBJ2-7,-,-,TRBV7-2,TGTGCCAGCAGCTTAGGGGGGACCTCCTACGAGCAGTACTTC,CASSLGGTSYEQYF
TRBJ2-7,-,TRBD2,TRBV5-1,TGCGCCAGCACGTTCGGTAGTGGCGGGGGGTCCTACGAGCAGTACTTC,CASTFGSGGGSYEQYF
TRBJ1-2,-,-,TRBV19,TGTGCCAGTACCCCCGGGGCGGAGTATGGCTACACCTTC,CASTPGAEYGYTF
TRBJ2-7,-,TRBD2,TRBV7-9,TGTGCCAGCAGCTTTAGCGGGGCGTACGAGCAGTACTTC,CASSFSGAYEQYF
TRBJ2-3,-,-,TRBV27,TGTGCCAGCAGTTTATACAGCCCGGGGGATAGGACAGATACGCAGTATTTT,CASSLYSPGDRTDTQYF
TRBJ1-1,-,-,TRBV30,TGTGCCTGGAGTGCCGGGGACACTGAAGCTTTCTTT,CAWSAGDTEAFF
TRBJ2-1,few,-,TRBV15,TGTGCCACCAGCAGGTCCCAGTCGAATGAGCAGTTCTTC,CATSRSQSNEQFF
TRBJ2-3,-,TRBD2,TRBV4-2,TGTGCCAGCAGCACCGGGACTAGCGGGAAAAGGGGAGATACGCAGTATTTT,CASSTGTSGKRGDTQYF
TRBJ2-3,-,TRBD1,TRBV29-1,TGCAGCGTCGCTTCCCCGGGACAGGCCTTAGATACGCAGTATTTT,CSVASPGQALDTQYF
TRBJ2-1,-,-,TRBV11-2,TGTGCCAGCAGCTCGGTGTCCGGCCGGGGGCAGTTCTTC,CASSSVSGRGQFF
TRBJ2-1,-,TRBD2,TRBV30,TGTGCCCTCCGGACTAGCGGAATCTACAATGAGCAGTTCTTC,CALRTSGIYNEQFF
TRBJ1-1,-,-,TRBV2,TGTGCCAGCAGATCGGGGGTCACTGAAGCTTTCTTT,CASRSGVTEAFF